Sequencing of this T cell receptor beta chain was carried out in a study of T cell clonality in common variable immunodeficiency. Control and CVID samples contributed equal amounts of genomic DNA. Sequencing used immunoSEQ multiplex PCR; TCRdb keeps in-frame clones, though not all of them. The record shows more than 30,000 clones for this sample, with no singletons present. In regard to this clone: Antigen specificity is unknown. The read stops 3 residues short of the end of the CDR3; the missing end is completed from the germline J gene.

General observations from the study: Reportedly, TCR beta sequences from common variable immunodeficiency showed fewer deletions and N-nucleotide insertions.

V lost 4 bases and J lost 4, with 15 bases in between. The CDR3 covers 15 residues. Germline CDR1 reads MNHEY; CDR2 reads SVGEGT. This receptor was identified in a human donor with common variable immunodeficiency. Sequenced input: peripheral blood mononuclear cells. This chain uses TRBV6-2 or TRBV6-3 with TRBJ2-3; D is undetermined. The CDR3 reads CASSFQSGWADTQYF. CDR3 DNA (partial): TGTGCCAGCAGTTTCCAGTCAGGATGGGCAGATACG.